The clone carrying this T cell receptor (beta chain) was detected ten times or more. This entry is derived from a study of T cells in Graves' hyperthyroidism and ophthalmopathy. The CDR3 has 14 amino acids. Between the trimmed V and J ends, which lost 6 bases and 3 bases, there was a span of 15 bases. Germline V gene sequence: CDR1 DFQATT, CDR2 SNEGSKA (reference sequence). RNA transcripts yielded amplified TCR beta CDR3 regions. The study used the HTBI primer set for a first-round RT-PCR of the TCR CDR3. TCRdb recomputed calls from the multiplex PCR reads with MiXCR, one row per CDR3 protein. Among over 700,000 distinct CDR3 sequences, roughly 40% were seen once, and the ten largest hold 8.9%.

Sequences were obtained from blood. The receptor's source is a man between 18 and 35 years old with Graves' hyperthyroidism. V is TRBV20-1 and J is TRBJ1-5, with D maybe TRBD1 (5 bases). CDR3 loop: CSAPSHRSNQPQHF. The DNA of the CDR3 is TGCAGTGCCCCATCCCACAGGTCCAATCAGCCCCAGCATTTT.